The next 15 T cell receptor beta chains were all read from a single sample in a study of CD8 T cells in ankylosing spondylitis. TCRdb ran MiXCR on the 5' RACE reads and lists one entry per CDR3 protein. The data contain some 130,000 distinct CDR3 sequences, 6% to 8% of them singletons. The sequenced sample consisted of blood, either unsorted or a sorted T cell fraction (not recorded which). These receptors all come from a female donor with ankylosing spondylitis or in good health (not recorded which).

In its sample, this clonotype was seen a few times. The chain uses TRBV4-2 and TRBJ1-2; the D gene is possibly TRBD1 (6 bases). The V end lost 5 bases, the J end lost 2 bases, and 18 bases lay between the germline ends. The CDR3 runs 16 residues. CDR1 and CDR2 (germline): LGHNA, YNFKEQ. In nucleotides, the CDR3 is TGTGCCAGCAGCACCCAGCTATTGCAGGGGAACTATGGCTACACCTTC. This gives the protein CASSTQLLQGNYGYTF.

This clonotype was detected many times. The CDR3 is CASSLAMGLNSPLHF. Written as DNA, the CDR3 is TGCGCCAGCAGCTTGGCCATGGGGCTGAATTCACCCCTCCACTTT. This sequence joins TRBV5-1 and TRBJ1-6; weak D call: TRBD1 (5 bases). The V and J ends lost 0 bases and 7 bases respectively, with 11 bases between them. The CDR3 length is 15 residues. The germline gives CDR1 SGHRS, CDR2 YFSETQ.

This clonotype was found many times. The chain employs TRBV7-9 and TRBJ1-1; no clear D gene. Germline V gene data show CDR1 as SEHNR and CDR2 as FQNEAQ (reference sequence). The CDR3 sequence is 15 residues long. V was shortened by 5 bases and J by 0 bases, with 13 bases between the two germline ends. The CDR3 spells CASSQLQGLNTEAFF. The CDR3 region has the DNA TGTGCCAGCAGCCAATTACAAGGCCTGAACACTGAAGCTTTCTTT. The variable domain in full, completed from reference TRBV7-9 and TRBJ1-1, reads DTGVSQNPRHKITKRGQNVTFRCDPISEHNRLYWYRQTLGQGPEFLTYFQNEAQLEKSRLLSDRFSAERPKGSFSTLEIQRTEQGDSAMYLCASSQLQGLNTEAFFGQGTRLTVV.

This clonotype showed up many times. The CDR3 DNA reads TGCGCCAGCAGCTCTCAAGTCGGAGATACGCAGTATTTT. Translation: CASSSQVGDTQYF. The rearrangement uses TRBV5-1 and TRBJ2-3; no reliable D call. Germline loops: CDR1 SGHRS, CDR2 YFSETQ. The CDR3 runs 13 residues. Trimming stripped 3 bases from V and 5 bases from J, with 10 bases between.

In this sample, this clonotype turned up many times. This chain joins TRBV20-1 and TRBJ1-2; perhaps TRBD1 as D (5 bases). Trimming left V 0 bases short and J 2 bases short, with 13 bases between. Germline V gene data show CDR1 as DFQATT and CDR2 as SNEGSKA (reference sequence). The CDR3 sequence is 15 residues long. In DNA, the CDR3 is TGCAGTGCTAGAGATTCCCAAGGGACGAACTATGGCTACACCTTC. Translating gives CSARDSQGTNYGYTF.

This clonotype showed up many times. The rearrangement joins TRBV5-6 to TRBJ2-2, with TRBD1 matching over 8 bases. The V segment lost 4 bases and the J segment 5 bases; nucleotides outside the gene matches: 7. Germline lookup yields CDR1 SGHDT and CDR2 YYEEEE. The CDR3 runs to 15 residues. The CDR3 DNA reads TGTGCCAGCAGCCGGACAGGGAGAAGGACCGGGGAGCTGTTTTTT. It is translated as CASSRTGRRTGELFF.

This clonotype was detected ten times or more. CDR3 region: CASSLLGGRADTQYF. The CDR3 DNA is TGTGCCAGCAGCCTCCTTGGGGGACGCGCAGATACGCAGTATTTT. This chain uses TRBV11-2 with TRBJ2-3; the D call may be TRBD1 or TRBD2 (5 bases each). Looked up from germline, CDR1 is SGHAT and CDR2 is FQNNGV. CDR3 length: 15 amino acids. The V end lost 5 bases, the J end lost 4 bases, and 16 bases lay between the germline ends. Supplemented by reference TRBV11-2 and TRBJ2-3, the full variable domain reads EAGVAQSPRYKIIEKRQSVAFWCNPISGHATLYWYQQILGQGPKLLIQFQNNGVVDDSQLPKDRFSAERLKGVDSTLKIQPAKLEDSAVYLCASSLLGGRADTQYFGPGTRLTVL.

This clonotype came up many times. The chain couples TRBV6-2 or TRBV6-3 to TRBJ2-2, with D unresolved. V was pared by 4 bases and J by 4 bases, with 13 bases between. This CDR3 region has 15 residues. Looked up from germline, CDR1 is MNHEY and CDR2 is SVGEGT. The CDR3 reads CASSSFLPRTGELFF. As DNA, the CDR3 is TGTGCCAGCAGTTCTTTTCTCCCTCGCACCGGGGAGCTGTTTTTT.

There are many counts of this clonotype. The genes are TRBV20-1 and TRBJ2-2; D is unclear. The CDR3 is 19 residues long. With 3 bases removed from V and 1 base from J, the gap between germline ends came to 24 bases. Germline assignment: CDR1 DFQATT and CDR2 SNEGSKA (reference sequence). The CDR3 region has the DNA TGCAGTGCTAGCCAGATGGGTGCTCGCACATCCAGGAACACCGGGGAGCTGTTTTTT. It specifies CSASQMGARTSRNTGELFF.

This clonotype was counted at least ten times. V is TRBV6-5 and J is TRBJ1-1; a weak D match, TRBD1 (6 bases). The CDR3 extends over 13 amino acids. CDR1 and CDR2 (germline): MNHEY, SVGAGI. The V end lost 6 bases, the J end lost 1 base, and 9 bases lay between the germline ends. The DNA for the CDR3 is TGTGCCAGCAGATTACAGGGGAACACTGAAGCTTTCTTT. It yields the protein CASRLQGNTEAFF.

This clonotype was counted ten times or more. The chain has TRBV5-6 and TRBJ1-1; D is undetermined. The CDR3 has 14 amino acids. Per the germline V gene, CDR1 is SGHDT and CDR2 is YYEEEE. The V and J ends lost 1 base and 3 bases respectively, with 10 bases between them. CDR3 residues: CASSLPMWDTEAFF. CDR3 in DNA: TGTGCCAGCAGCTTGCCCATGTGGGACACTGAAGCTTTCTTT.

This clonotype was counted ten times or more. The CDR3 nucleotides read TGCAGTGCTAGAGAGACAGGGGCGGGACCCCAGCATTTT. It codes for CSARETGAGPQHF. This chain joins TRBV20-1 and TRBJ1-5; 8 bases align to TRBD1. CDR1 and CDR2 from the germline V gene are DFQATT and SNEGSKA (reference sequence). The CDR3 covers 13 residues. V shed 0 bases and J 10 bases; nucleotides not matched to a gene: 5.

This clonotype was counted many times. The rearrangement links TRBV29-1 to TRBJ1-1; D is undetermined. V was pared by 7 bases and J by 0 bases, with 9 bases between. The CDR3 is 12 amino acids. The germline V gene encodes CDR1 SQVTM and CDR2 ANQGSEA. The CDR3 DNA reads TGCAGCGCCATTCACATGAACACTGAAGCTTTCTTT. It translates to CSAIHMNTEAFF.

The sample holds many counts of this clonotype. The chain employs TRBV19 and TRBJ1-4; D ambiguous. This CDR3 region has 14 residues. Trimming pared 3 bases from V and 0 bases from J, leaving 5 bases between. The germline V gene has CDR1 LNHDA and CDR2 SQIVND (reference sequence). The DNA of the CDR3 is TGTGCCAGTAGTATCACAGCAACTAATGAAAAACTGTTTTTT. The encoded protein is CASSITATNEKLFF.

This clonotype was seen many times. The chain employs TRBV14 and TRBJ1-1; D not certain. Trimming took 5 bases from V and 0 from J, leaving 7 bases between them. This CDR3 has 13 amino acids. Germline-derived CDR1 and CDR2 are SGHDN and FVKESK. CDR3 in DNA: TGTGCCAGCAGCAGGAACATGAACACTGAAGCTTTCTTT. Protein product: CASSRNMNTEAFF.